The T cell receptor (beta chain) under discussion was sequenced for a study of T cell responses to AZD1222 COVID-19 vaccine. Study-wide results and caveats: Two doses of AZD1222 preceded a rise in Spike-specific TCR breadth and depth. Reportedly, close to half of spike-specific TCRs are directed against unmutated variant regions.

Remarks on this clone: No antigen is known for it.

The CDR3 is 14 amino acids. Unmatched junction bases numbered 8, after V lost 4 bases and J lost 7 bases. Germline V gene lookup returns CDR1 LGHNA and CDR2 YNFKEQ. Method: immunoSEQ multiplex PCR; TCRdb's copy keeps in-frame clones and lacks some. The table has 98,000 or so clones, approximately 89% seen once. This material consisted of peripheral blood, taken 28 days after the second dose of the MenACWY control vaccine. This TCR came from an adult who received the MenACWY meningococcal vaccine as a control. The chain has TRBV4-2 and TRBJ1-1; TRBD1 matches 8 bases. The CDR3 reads CASSLTGGRGEAFF. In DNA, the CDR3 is TGTGCCAGCAGCCTAACAGGGGGGCGCGGTGAAGCTTTCTTT.